These 13 T cell receptor beta chains share one sample of origin, sequenced in a study of blood T cell repertoires in COVID-19. Generated by immunoSEQ multiplex PCR, the TCRdb table keeps only in-frame clones and is missing some. The sample has a few hundred thousand clones, 80% to 90% seen once. Sequences were obtained from PBMCs or T cells enriched from blood (not recorded which). The receptors come from a young woman who had recovered from COVID-19.

This chain joins TRBV6-5 and TRBJ1-6; unclear D gene. Germline V gives CDR1 MNHEY, CDR2 SVGAGI. There are 15 residues in the CDR3. V gave up 0 bases and J gave up 6 bases, with 9 bases separating them. In DNA, the CDR3 is TGTGCCAGCAGTTACTCTGGCAGGTTTAATTCACCCCTCCACTTT. Protein product: CASSYSGRFNSPLHF.

The chain employs TRBV19 and TRBJ1-5; D possibly corresponds to TRBD1 (5 bases). Germline V gene lookup returns CDR1 LNHDA and CDR2 SQIVND (reference sequence). Trimming stripped 4 bases from V and 5 bases from J, with 15 bases between. The CDR3 is made up of 15 amino acids. The CDR3 DNA follows: TGTGCCAGTAGTAGACCGGGTGGGGCTGATCAGCCCCAGCATTTT. It yields the protein CASSRPGGADQPQHF.

The chain is built from TRBV27 and TRBJ2-2; TRBD2 might be the D (6 bases). The CDR3 is 14 residues long. Trimming took off 2 bases at V and 5 bases at J, with 9 bases between the two ends. Germline assignment: CDR1 MNHEY and CDR2 SMNVEV (reference sequence). The CDR3 sequence: CASSLVRGTGELFF. The CDR3 nucleotides are TGTGCCAGCAGTTTAGTCCGGGGGACCGGGGAGCTGTTTTTT.

This chain uses TRBV27 with TRBJ2-2; TRBD1 might be the D (6 bases). Germline CDR1 reads MNHEY; CDR2 reads SMNVEV (reference sequence). The length of the CDR3 is 15 residues. Trimming removed 7 bases from V and 8 bases from J, with 20 bases in between. The CDR3 loop is CASTRLAGDGGELFF. The CDR3 DNA follows: TGTGCCAGCACCCGGCTGGCAGGGGACGGGGGGGAGCTGTTTTTT.

The table lists this clone with a count of one. The chain uses TRBV15 and TRBJ1-2, with TRBD1 as a possible D gene (6 bases). With 1 base removed from V and 8 bases from J, the gap between germline ends came to 8 bases. CDR1 and CDR2 (germline): LNHNV, YYDKDF (reference sequence). The CDR3 has 12 amino acids. The CDR3 here is CATSRAGDGYTF. As DNA, the CDR3 is TGTGCCACCAGCAGAGCAGGGGACGGCTACACCTTC. Full variable domain (missing parts from reference TRBV15 and TRBJ1-2): DAMVIQNPRYQVTQFGKPVTLSCSQTLNHNVMYWYQQKSSQAPKLLFHYYDKDFNNEADTPDNFQSRRPNTSFCFLDIRSPGLGDTAMYLCATSRAGDGYTFGSGTRLTVV.

The rearrangement joins TRBV6-5 to TRBJ1-4, with D unresolved. CDR3 length: 14 residues. Germline V gene data show CDR1 as MNHEY and CDR2 as SVGAGI. V dropped 4 bases and J dropped 0 bases, with 6 bases sitting between them. In DNA, the CDR3 is TGTGCCAGCAGTTGGTCAGCAACTAATGAAAAACTGTTTTTT. It translates to CASSWSATNEKLFF.

V gene TRBV5-1 combines with J gene TRBJ2-1, with TRBD1 identical over 7 bases. Germline loops: CDR1 SGHRS, CDR2 YFSETQ. J was trimmed by 5 bases and V by 0 bases; bases with no gene match: 2. This CDR3 comprises 14 residues. In DNA, the CDR3 is TGCGCCAGCAGCTTGGCAGGACAGGACAATGAGCAGTTCTTC. Its translation is CASSLAGQDNEQFF.

The chain joins TRBV6-5 to TRBJ1-3; weak D call: TRBD1 (6 bases). The germline V and J ends were trimmed by 8 bases and 4 bases, with 9 bases remaining between them. CDR1 is MNHEY, CDR2 SVGAGI, per germline. The CDR3 runs 12 residues. The CDR3 spells CASRTDGNTIYF. The CDR3 bases are TGTGCCAGCCGGACAGACGGAAACACCATATATTTT.

The gene calls are TRBV12-2 and TRBJ1-3; the table's TRBD1 call for D was not verified on the DNA. Matching the DNA end better, TRBJ2-2 makes the J call doubtful. TRBV12-2 is shown as a pseudogene. The CDR3 is 18 amino acids. The chain's CDR3 is CASRLVVGDRVCTGELFF. The CDR3 DNA reads TGTGCAAGTCGCTTAGTGGTGGGGGACAGGGTATGCACCGGGGAGCTGTTTTTT.

The rearrangement links TRBV5-1 to TRBJ1-2; 9 bases are a match to TRBD1. CDR1 is SGHRS and CDR2 is YFSETQ in the germline V gene. The CDR3 length is 15 residues. With 3 bases clipped from V and 4 bases from J, the junction kept 7 bases outside the gene matches. CDR3 residues: CASSSSQGAIYGYTF. The CDR3 DNA follows: TGCGCCAGCAGCTCCTCACAGGGGGCAATCTATGGCTACACCTTC.

V usage is TRBV28 and J usage is TRBJ1-1, with 12 bases lining up with TRBD1. This CDR3 is built from 21 residues. From germline, CDR1 is MDHEN and CDR2 SYDVKM. Losses at the gene ends were 4 bases for V and 5 bases for J; bases not matched to a gene: 23. CDR3 in DNA: TGTGCCAGCAGTTCACTTCCGGGACAGGGGGCCCGATTGCTGGGGAGAACTGAAGCTTTCTTT. Its translation: CASSSLPGQGARLLGRTEAFF.

The V and J genes are TRBV3-1 (or the pseudogene TRBV3-2) and TRBJ1-5; a weak D match, TRBD1 (6 bases). The germline V gene encodes CDR1 LGHDT and CDR2 YNNKEL (reference sequence). The CDR3 totals 12 residues. V dropped 8 bases and J dropped 4 bases, with 9 bases sitting between them. DNA of the CDR3: TGTGCCAGCGGGGGGGCTAATCAGCCCCAGCATTTT. It translates to CASGGANQPQHF.

Note on this clone: The sample has other DNA sequences that encode this CDR3 too. The chain recombines TRBV18 with TRBJ1-1; 9 bases fit TRBD1. Trimming removed 2 bases from V and 4 bases from J; junction bases left unmatched: 2. CDR3 length: 14 residues. CDR1 is KGHSH and CDR2 is LQKENI in the germline V gene. DNA of the CDR3: TGTGCCAGCTCACCAGGACAGGGGTTCACTGAAGCTTTCTTT. Amino acid sequence: CASSPGQGFTEAFF.